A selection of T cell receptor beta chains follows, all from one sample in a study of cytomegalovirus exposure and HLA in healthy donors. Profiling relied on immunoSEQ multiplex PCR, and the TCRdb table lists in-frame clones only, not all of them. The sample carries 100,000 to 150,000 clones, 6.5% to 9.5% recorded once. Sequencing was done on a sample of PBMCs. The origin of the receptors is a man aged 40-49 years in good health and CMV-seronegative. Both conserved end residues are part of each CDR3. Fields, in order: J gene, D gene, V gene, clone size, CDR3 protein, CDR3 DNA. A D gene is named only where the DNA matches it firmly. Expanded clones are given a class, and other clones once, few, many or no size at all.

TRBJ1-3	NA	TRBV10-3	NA	CAISLMTGRDFSSRGNTIYF	TGTGCCATCAGCCTTATGACGGGGAGGGACTTCAGTTCGAGAGGAAACACCATATATTTT
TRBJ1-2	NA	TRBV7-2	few	CASRSGPAGGYTF	TGTGCCAGCCGCTCTGGGCCGGCCGGCGGCTACACCTTC
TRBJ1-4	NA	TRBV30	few	CAWSAAGVYEKLFF	TGTGCCTGGAGTGCGGCAGGGGTATATGAAAAACTGTTTTTT
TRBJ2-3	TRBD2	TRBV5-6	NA	CASSFLADNTDTQYF	TGTGCCAGCAGCTTCCTAGCGGACAACACAGATACGCAGTATTTT
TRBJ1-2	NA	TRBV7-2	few	CASSSQVTAANYGYTF	TGTGCCAGCAGCTCCCAGGTTACCGCAGCTAACTATGGCTACACCTTC
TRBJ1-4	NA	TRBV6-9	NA	CESEGVKLFF	TGTGAAAGTGAAGGGGTTAAACTGTTTTTT
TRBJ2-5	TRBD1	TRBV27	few	CASKGDRGGDQYF	TGTGCCAGCAAGGGGGACAGGGGGGGTGACCAGTACTTC
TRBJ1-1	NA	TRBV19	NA	CASTRAGAHTEAFF	TGTGCCAGTACCCGGGCAGGGGCCCACACTGAAGCTTTCTTT
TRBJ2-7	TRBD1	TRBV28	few	CASSFSGQAEQYF	TGTGCCAGCAGTTTCTCCGGACAGGCTGAGCAGTACTTC
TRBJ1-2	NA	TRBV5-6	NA	CASSLKGHIYGYTF	TGTGCCAGCAGCTTGAAGGGACACATTTATGGCTACACCTTC
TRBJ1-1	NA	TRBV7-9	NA	CASRDTTTEAFF	TGTGCCAGCAGGGACACCACCACTGAAGCTTTCTTT
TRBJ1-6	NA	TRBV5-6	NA	CASSLQGVYNSPLHF	TGTGCCAGCAGCTTGCAAGGGGTCTATAATTCACCCCTCCACTTT
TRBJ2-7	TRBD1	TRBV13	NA	CASSDLSRTGHYEQYF	TGTGCCAGCAGCGATCTGTCCCGGACAGGTCACTACGAGCAGTACTTC
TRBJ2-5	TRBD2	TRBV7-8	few	CASSLGASGSQETQYF	TGTGCCAGCAGCTTAGGGGCTAGCGGCTCCCAAGAGACCCAGTACTTC
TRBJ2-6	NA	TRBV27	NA	CASSLRRGASSGANVLTF	TGTGCCAGCAGTTTAAGGAGGGGAGCAAGCTCTGGGGCCAACGTCCTGACTTTC
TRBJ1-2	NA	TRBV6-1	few	CASSGRRGLYGYTF	TGTGCCAGCAGTGGAAGGCGGGGGCTCTATGGCTACACCTTC
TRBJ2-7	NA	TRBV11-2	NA	CASSPTTGIPYEQYF	TGTGCCAGCAGCCCAACAACAGGGATTCCATACGAGCAGTACTTC
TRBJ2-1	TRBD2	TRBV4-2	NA	CASSQLTSGGNNEQFF	TGTGCCAGCAGCCAACTGACTAGCGGGGGTAACAATGAGCAGTTCTTC
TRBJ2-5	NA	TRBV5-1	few	CASSGGLRETQYF	TGCGCCAGCAGCGGGGGACTTAGGGAGACCCAGTACTTC
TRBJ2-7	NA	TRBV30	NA	CAWSVGRKRSSYEQYF	TGTGCCTGGAGTGTGGGGAGGAAGAGGAGCTCCTACGAGCAGTACTTC
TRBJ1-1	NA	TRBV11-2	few	CASSLDRGAHTEAFF	TGTGCCAGCAGCTTAGATCGGGGGGCGCACACTGAAGCTTTCTTT
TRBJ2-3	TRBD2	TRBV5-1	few	CASSLKTLAGATDTQYF	TGCGCCAGCAGCTTGAAAACACTAGCGGGAGCCACAGATACGCAGTATTTT
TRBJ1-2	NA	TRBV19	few	CASTWDTGYGYTF	TGTGCCAGTACTTGGGACACCGGCTATGGCTACACCTTC
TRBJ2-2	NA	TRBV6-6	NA	CASSYRGAQSTGELFF	TGTGCCAGCAGTTACCGGGGGGCGCAGAGCACCGGGGAGCTGTTTTTT
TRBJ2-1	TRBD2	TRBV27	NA	CASSINSGGGGEQFF	TGTGCCAGCAGCATTAATAGCGGGGGGGGAGGTGAGCAGTTCTTC
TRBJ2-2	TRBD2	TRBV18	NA	CASSPNPGTSGTGELFF	TGTGCCAGCTCACCAAATCCCGGGACTAGCGGGACCGGGGAGCTGTTTTTT
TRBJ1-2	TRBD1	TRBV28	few	CASSRPRDRSYYGYTF	TGTGCCAGCAGTAGACCCCGGGACAGAAGTTACTATGGCTACACCTTC
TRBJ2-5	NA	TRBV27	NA	CASRLRGVETQYF	TGTGCCAGCAGACTCCGGGGAGTAGAGACCCAGTACTTC
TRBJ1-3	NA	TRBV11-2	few	CASSLGGAGNTIYF	TGTGCCAGCAGCTTAGGCGGGGCTGGAAACACCATATATTTT
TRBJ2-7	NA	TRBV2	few	CASSEGWDFGNEQYF	TGTGCCAGCAGTGAAGGTTGGGACTTCGGGAACGAGCAGTACTTC
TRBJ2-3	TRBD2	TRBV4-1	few	CASSQRGADTQYF	TGCGCCAGCAGCCAACGGGGGGCAGATACGCAGTATTTT
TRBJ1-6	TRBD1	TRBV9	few	CASSTGQGNSPLHF	TGTGCCAGCAGCACGGGACAGGGGAATTCACCCCTCCACTTT
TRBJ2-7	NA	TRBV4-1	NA	CASSQGAYPYEQYF	TGCGCCAGCAGCCAAGGGGCCTACCCCTACGAGCAGTACTTC
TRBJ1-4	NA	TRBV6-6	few	CASSYGGGINEKLFF	TGTGCCAGCAGTTATGGGGGAGGGATTAATGAAAAACTGTTTTTT
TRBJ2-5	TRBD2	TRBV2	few	CASSGVAGPLGETQYF	TGTGCCAGCAGTGGAGTAGCGGGACCCCTGGGAGAGACCCAGTACTTC
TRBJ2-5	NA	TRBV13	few	CASSLGVRETQYF	TGTGCCAGCAGCTTAGGAGTCCGGGAGACCCAGTACTTC
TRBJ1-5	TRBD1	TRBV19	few	CASRDRIIKGNQPQHF	TGTGCCAGTAGGGACAGGATAATCAAGGGCAATCAGCCCCAGCATTTT